This entry features one T cell receptor (beta chain) sequence. Its antigen is currently unknown. This specimen belongs to a study of cytomegalovirus exposure and HLA in healthy donors. Study-wide points: The study designated 160 or so TCR beta chains cytomegalovirus-associated. The likely origin of a cluster of highly shared sequence variants was a sequencing artifact.

Use of 60 Vbeta and 13 Jbeta primers characterized the PCR. Authors' analysis steps: Approximately 83 million unique TCR beta chains, roughly 12 million shared, were counted in a later analysis. TCRdb keeps only in-frame clones here, not all; method: immunoSEQ multiplex PCR. From that table come the V and J calls and clone size; the DNA was used to work out D and trimming. The sample shows about 82,000 clones, 70% to 80% of them seen only once. The specimen was PBMCs. The source is a man aged 35-49 years in good health and CMV-seropositive.

The CDR3 protein is CASSERSATGELFF. In nucleotides, the CDR3 is TGTGCCAGCAGTGAGCGGTCGGCCACCGGGGAGCTGTTTTTT. This rearrangement joins TRBV6-4 to TRBJ2-2; D gene unclear. The ends were cut back, 3 bases at V and 4 bases at J, with 9 bases in the middle. CDR3 length: 14 amino acids. In germline, CDR1 is MRHNA, CDR2 SNTAGT.